These 15 T cell receptor beta chains originate from one sample sequenced in a study of response to subunit inactivated influenza vaccine. MiXCR, run by TCRdb on the RT-PCR reads, gives a single entry per CDR3 protein. The sample lists some 540,000 distinct CDR3 sequences, approximately 20% occurring once. The same data also contributed to another study, on T cells expressing NK-cell markers. That work adds: The authors made TCR beta cDNA libraries by 5'RACE template switching. This switching added a universal primer site and UMIs.

The sample here was CD4+ T cells sorted from PBMCs, taken 11 to 12 days after vaccination. These receptors were obtained from a man aged 45 to 65 who received an inactivated influenza vaccine.

This chain joins TRBV12-3 or TRBV12-4 and TRBJ2-2; 9 nucleotides align to TRBD2. The CDR3 consists of 15 residues. V gave up 2 bases and J gave up 4 bases; unmatched junction bases: 2. The CDR3, as DNA: TGTGCCAGCAGTTTAAGCGGGGGGAGCACCGGGGAGCTGTTTTTT. This sequence encodes CASSLSGGSTGELFF.

This chain links TRBV11-1 with TRBJ2-1, with TRBD2 matching 7 bases. Germline V gives CDR1 SGHAT, CDR2 FQDESV (reference sequence). This CDR3 comprises 17 residues. V lost 4 bases, J lost 2 bases, and 11 bases stayed unmatched. The CDR3 spells CASSYETSLGPYNEQFF. The CDR3 nucleotides read TGTGCCAGCAGCTACGAGACTAGCCTAGGCCCCTACAATGAGCAGTTCTTC.

The chain employs TRBV4-3 and TRBJ2-1, with 7 bases matching TRBD2. The CDR3 has 15 amino acids. Germline V gene lookup returns CDR1 LGHNA and CDR2 YSLEER. V trimming: 0 bases; J trimming: 16 bases; junction bases outside the gene matches: 15. CDR3 in amino acids: CASSQDDRGDYYRFF. The CDR3 DNA reads as TGCGCCAGCAGCCAAGATGATAGAGGGGACTACTATCGCTTCTTC.

This sequence joins TRBV20-1 and TRBJ2-7, with D unclear. V gave up 4 bases and J gave up 6 bases, with 10 bases separating them. The germline V gene encodes CDR1 DFQATT and CDR2 SNEGSKA (reference sequence). The CDR3 loop spans 11 amino acids. CDR3 in amino acids: CSATHLGEQYF. The CDR3, as DNA: TGCAGTGCTACCCATCTAGGCGAGCAGTACTTC.

The CDR3 nucleotides are TGTGCCAGCAGCCGACTAGCGGGAAGATCCAATGAGCAGTTCTTC. It translates to CASSRLAGRSNEQFF. This sequence joins TRBV7-9 and TRBJ2-1, with TRBD2 identical over 11 bases. V gave up 5 bases and J gave up 6 bases; unmatched junction bases: 6. Germline V CDR1 and CDR2: SEHNR, FQNEAQ (reference sequence). The CDR3 consists of 15 residues.

The chain joins TRBV24-1 to TRBJ2-5; either TRBD1 or TRBD2 may fit D (5 bases each). Trimming left V 2 bases short and J 5 bases short, with 14 bases between. The CDR3 has 15 residues. CDR1 is KGHDR and CDR2 is SFDVKD in the germline V gene. CDR3 in DNA: TGTGCCACCAGTGATTCGAAGGGGTCGGGGGAGACCCAGTACTTC. Amino acids: CATSDSKGSGETQYF.

This clonotype turned up a few times. V gene TRBV7-3 combines with J gene TRBJ2-3; D is perhaps TRBD2 (6 bases). The germline V gene encodes CDR1 SGHTA and CDR2 FQGTGA. Trimming removed 3 bases from V and 6 bases from J, with 10 bases in between. The CDR3 extends over 13 amino acids. CDR3 residues: CASSFGGFDTQYF. CDR3 sequence (DNA): TGTGCCAGCAGCTTCGGGGGATTTGATACGCAGTATTTT.

The V call is TRBV4-2, the J call TRBJ1-1; no clear D. The CDR3 length is 14 residues. Trimming removed 4 bases at V and 1 base at J, with 10 bases between. The germline V gene has CDR1 LGHNA and CDR2 YNFKEQ. CDR3 DNA: TGTGCCAGCAGCCCTGGAGGACGGAACACTGAAGCTTTCTTT. Its protein product is CASSPGGRNTEAFF.

This clonotype was seen many times. The CDR3 DNA is TGTGCCATCAGTGAGTCGGGGGGGCTTGTAACTGAAGCTTTCTTT. Protein product: CAISESGGLVTEAFF. The chain carries TRBV10-3 and TRBJ1-1; D possibly corresponds to TRBD1 (6 bases). Germline assignment: CDR1 ENHRY and CDR2 SYGVKD. The CDR3 is 15 amino acids. Trimming shortened V by 0 bases and J by 5 bases, and 13 bases separated the two germline ends.

This chain uses TRBV6-2 or TRBV6-3 with TRBJ2-2; possibly TRBD1 for D (6 bases). The germline V and J ends were trimmed by 6 bases and 4 bases, with 15 bases remaining between them. Per the germline V gene, CDR1 is MNHEY and CDR2 is SVGEGT. The CDR3 loop spans 15 amino acids. The chain's CDR3 is CASRLRGLVTGELFF. The CDR3 region has the DNA TGTGCCAGCAGACTAAGGGGGTTAGTCACCGGGGAGCTGTTTTTT.

The chain couples TRBV27 to TRBJ2-5; D not certain. V lost 8 bases, J lost 1 base, and 5 bases lay in between. Germline V lookup: CDR1 MNHEY, CDR2 SMNVEV (reference sequence). This CDR3 is built from 11 residues. As DNA, the CDR3 is TGTGCCAGCCACGCCCAAGAGACCCAGTACTTC. This sequence encodes CASHAQETQYF.

The rearrangement joins TRBV11-2 to TRBJ2-5, with TRBD1 as a possible D gene (6 bases). Looked up from germline, CDR1 is SGHAT and CDR2 is FQNNGV. The CDR3 spans 16 residues. The V end lost 5 bases, the J end lost 2 bases, and 18 bases lay between the germline ends. The CDR3, as DNA: TGTGCCAGCAGCCCAAGGGTGGGGGCCGGACAAGAGACCCAGTACTTC. Encoded protein: CASSPRVGAGQETQYF.

V gene TRBV30 combines with J gene TRBJ1-4, with TRBD1 identical over 7 bases. The CDR3 loop spans 15 amino acids. The J segment lost 8 bases and the V segment lost 1 base, leaving 10 bases of the junction unmatched. The V gene's germline CDR1 is GTSNPN and CDR2 SVGIG (reference sequence). The CDR3 region is CAWSAPTGLVEKLFF. CDR3 DNA: TGTGCCTGGAGTGCTCCGACAGGGCTAGTCGAAAAACTGTTTTTT. The full variable domain, in which reference TRBV30 and TRBJ1-4 provide the parts outside the CDR3, is SQTIHQWPATLVQPVGSPLSLECTVEGTSNPNLYWYRQAAGRGLQLLFYSVGIGQISSEVPQNLSASRPQDRQFILSSKKLLLSDSGFYLCAWSAPTGLVEKLFFGSGTQLSVL.

The rearrangement joins TRBV9 to TRBJ2-1; D may be TRBD1 or TRBD2 (5 bases each). Germline CDR1 and CDR2: SGDLS and YYNGEE. The CDR3 sequence is 14 residues long. V gave up 3 bases and J gave up 4 bases, with 11 bases separating them. The CDR3 nucleotides are TGTGCCAGCAGCGCGGGACCCATATACAATGAGCAGTTCTTC. The encoded protein is CASSAGPIYNEQFF.

This clonotype was counted only a few times. The J gene is TRBJ2-7, the V gene TRBV28, with 13 bases matching TRBD2. Trimming removed 6 bases from V and 1 base from J; junction bases left unmatched: 3. In germline, CDR1 is MDHEN, CDR2 SYDVKM. The CDR3 has 15 amino acids. DNA of the CDR3: TGTGCCAGCAGGACTAGCGGGGGGCCATCCTACGAGCAGTACTTC. This gives the protein CASRTSGGPSYEQYF. The full variable domain, rest sourced from reference TRBV28 and TRBJ2-7, is DVKVTQSSRYLVKRTGEKVFLECVQDMDHENMFWYRQDPGLGLRLIYFSYDVKMKEKGDIPEGYSVSREKKERFSLILESASTNQTSMYLCASRTSGGPSYEQYFGPGTRLTVT.